What follows is one TCR beta chain and its context. This clonotype has a count of ten or more. Which antigen it targets is not known. No much larger clone is present one base from it, and per-base qualities are unavailable. The sample is drawn from a study of early T cells in non-severe SARS-CoV-2 infection (dated by TCRdb to about 2021). In the study overall: TCR sequencing used bulk RNA from unsorted whole blood, so alpha and beta chains could not be paired.

V gives up 4 bases and J gives up 0 bases, and the segment between their germline ends measures 16 bases. The CDR3 numbers 18 residues from cysteine through phenylalanine. CDR3 DNA is the only sequence kept; it has 54 bases, read in frame from the first base. Preparation of the library involved 5' RACE. Sequenced using a NextSeq 500. The TCR library protocol attached unique molecular identifiers to individual cDNA molecules to correct for sequencing error and PCR bias. Sequencing covered both TCR alpha and beta chains, and within each sample the abundances of alpha and beta sequences were tightly co-correlated. The authors' pipeline ran thus. Decombinator V4 was used to annotate TCR sequences for V gene, J gene and CDR3. TCRs were defined as expanded if a significant change between any two time points was detected under a Poisson model with p below 0.0001. TCR abundances were normalised to the total number of TCRs sequenced per sample and were expressed as counts per million. MAIT TCRs were defined by TRAV1-2 paired with TRAJ12, TRAJ20 or TRAJ33, and iNKT TCRs by TRAV10 paired with TRAJ18. A search of VDJdb, accessed on 1 November 2021, was run for TCRs annotated to CMV, EBV and SARS-CoV-2, with TCRs annotated for multiple antigens excluded. The raw public data were reprocessed by TCRdb itself: fastp quality trimming at Q25, MiXCR clonotype calling, in-frame beta chains only. Every distinct CDR3 protein forms one entry, paired with its most common genes and DNA. None of the V and J calls come from the authors' own analysis; TCRdb made them. The sample yields tens of thousands of distinct CDR3 sequences; around 12% were counted once. The top ten clones comprise about 5% of the sample.

This was a case-control study nested in a cohort of healthcare workers in London, UK, who had nasopharyngeal swab PCR tests and blood samples taken every week. Healthcare workers were recruited during the week of the UK lockdown, between 23 and 31 March 2020, and followed weekly for up to 16 weeks. Study-wide conclusions, independent of this receptor: VDJdb matching was skewed toward anti-spike CD8 responses, so virus-specific expansions were likely underestimated and private and CD4 specificities were missed.

The receptor chain draws on TRBV12-3 or TRBV12-4 and TRBJ2-6; the D gene is perhaps TRBD1 or TRBD2, each of them matching over 5 bases. This TCR was sampled from an adult who was a healthcare worker with PCR-confirmed SARS-CoV-2 infection or an uninfected control (not recorded which). Sequencing was carried out using whole blood. The CDR3: CASSSSGAGASGANVLTF. The nucleotides are TGTGCCAGCAGTTCCTCCGGGGCCGGAGCCTCTGGGGCCAACGTCCTGACTTTC.